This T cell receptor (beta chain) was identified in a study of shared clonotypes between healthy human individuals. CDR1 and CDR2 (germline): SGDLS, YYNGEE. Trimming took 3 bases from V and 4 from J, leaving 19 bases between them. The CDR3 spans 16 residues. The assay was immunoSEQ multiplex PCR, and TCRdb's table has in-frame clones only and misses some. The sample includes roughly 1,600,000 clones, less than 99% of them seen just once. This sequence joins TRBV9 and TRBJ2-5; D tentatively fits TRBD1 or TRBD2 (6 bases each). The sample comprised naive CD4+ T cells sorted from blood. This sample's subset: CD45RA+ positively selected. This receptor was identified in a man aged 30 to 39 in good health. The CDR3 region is CASSALGGSQGETQYF. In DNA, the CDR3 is TGTGCCAGCAGCGCCCTAGGGGGGAGTCAAGGAGAGACCCAGTACTTC.